This TCR beta chain was identified during a study of metastatic and nonmetastatic thyroid tumors. TCRdb re-processed the PCR reads through MiXCR. The table includes roughly 90,000 clones, approximately 15% detected once. None of the patients had undergone any treatment ahead of thyroid surgery. Sequencing input: blood. This TCR came from a female donor with papillary thyroid cancer or a benign thyroid nodule (not recorded which). Some clones in this sample may be carry-over from other donors' samples.

The CDR3 nucleotides read TGCGCCAGCAGCTTGGATCCGGTGTGGGGGCCACAAGATACGCAGTATTTT. Protein product: CASSLDPVWGPQDTQYF. The V and J genes are TRBV5-1 and TRBJ2-3; possibly TRBD1 for D (6 bases). Germline loops: CDR1 SGHRS, CDR2 YFSETQ. This CDR3 comprises 17 residues. Trimming stripped 0 bases from V and 5 bases from J, with 19 bases between.